Following are 24 T cell receptor beta chains from one sample sequenced in a study of CD8 T cells in Susac syndrome. The RNA, about 0.5 to 1 ug, was put through reverse transcription using random hexamers. Via MiXCR, TCRdb re-called the immunoSEQ multiplex PCR reads, giving one row per CDR3 protein. The table records 150,000 to 200,000 distinct CDR3 sequences, 90% to 95% of them present only once. Sequenced sample: CD4+ T cells from PBMCs. Receptor source: a human donor in good health.

The chain carries TRBV2 and TRBJ2-1; TRBD1 might be the D (6 bases). V was shortened by 3 bases and J by 5 bases, with 11 bases between the two germline ends. The CDR3 is made up of 14 amino acids. Germline V gives CDR1 SNHLY, CDR2 FYNNEI. The CDR3 DNA reads TGTGCCAGCAGTGAGGCCTACAGGGACAATGAGCAGTTCTTC. Protein: CASSEAYRDNEQFF. The variable domain in full, completed from reference TRBV2 and TRBJ2-1, reads EPEVTQTPSHQVTQMGQEVILRCVPISNHLYFYWYRQILGQKVEFLVSFYNNEISEKSEIFDDQFSVERPDGSNFTLKIRSTKLEDSAMYFCASSEAYRDNEQFFGPGTRLTVL.

The V call is TRBV29-1, the J call TRBJ1-1; no firm D call. CDR1 is SQVTM, CDR2 ANQGSEA, per germline. V was cut by 0 bases and J by 9 bases, with 11 bases left in between. The length of the CDR3 is 12 residues. The chain's CDR3 is CSVEDPGGKAFF. CDR3 nucleotides: TGCAGCGTTGAAGATCCTGGAGGGAAAGCTTTCTTT.

The V call is TRBV20-1, the J call TRBJ1-2; 8 bases fit TRBD1. Germline V gene sequence: CDR1 DFQATT, CDR2 SNEGSKA (reference sequence). The V segment lost 5 bases and the J segment 2 bases; nucleotides outside the gene matches: 7. The CDR3 length is 14 residues. CDR3 amino acids: CSAPDRGSNYGYTF. Written as DNA, the CDR3 is TGCAGTGCTCCTGACAGGGGATCGAACTATGGCTACACCTTC.

This clonotype was observed once. V usage is TRBV30 and J usage is TRBJ1-2; tentatively, D is TRBD1 (5 bases). Germline V gene sequence: CDR1 GTSNPN, CDR2 SVGIG (reference sequence). The CDR3 is 15 residues long. The germline V and J ends were trimmed by 0 bases and 6 bases, with 17 bases remaining between them. CDR3 sequence: CAWSVRSLGVDGYTF. In nucleotides, the CDR3 is TGTGCCTGGAGTGTACGGAGTTTGGGGGTAGATGGCTACACCTTC. The full variable domain, with the rest looked up from reference TRBV30 and TRBJ1-2, is SQTIHQWPATLVQPVGSPLSLECTVEGTSNPNLYWYRQAAGRGLQLLFYSVGIGQISSEVPQNLSASRPQDRQFILSSKKLLLSDSGFYLCAWSVRSLGVDGYTFGSGTRLTVV.

V is TRBV29-1 and J is TRBJ1-1, with D possibly TRBD1 on 5 matching bases. Trimming shortened V by 4 bases and J by 1 base, and 13 bases separated the two germline ends. CDR1 and CDR2 from the germline V gene are SQVTM and ANQGSEA. This CDR3 contains 14 residues. The CDR3 region is CSVAGRVGNTEAFF. DNA for the CDR3: TGCAGCGTTGCTGGCAGGGTAGGGAACACTGAAGCTTTCTTT.

The chain links TRBV27 to TRBJ2-1; 11 nucleotides line up with TRBD2. CDR1 MNHEY and CDR2 SMNVEV come from the germline V gene (reference sequence). The CDR3 sequence is 18 residues long. With V trimmed by 2 bases and J by 0 bases, 6 bases remained unmatched. In DNA, the CDR3 is TGTGCCAGCAGTTTACGCCCTAGCGGGGGGTACTCCTACAATGAGCAGTTCTTC. Translated: CASSLRPSGGYSYNEQFF.

The chain carries TRBV29-1 and TRBJ1-1; D is perhaps TRBD1 (5 bases). Germline lookup yields CDR1 SQVTM and CDR2 ANQGSEA. The CDR3 runs 12 residues. V was shortened by 7 bases and J by 3 bases, with 12 bases between the two germline ends. The CDR3 region has the DNA TGCAGCGGGGCGGACATGGACACTGAAGCTTTCTTT. This encodes CSGADMDTEAFF.

This clonotype was recorded only once. The J gene is TRBJ1-5, the V gene TRBV9; no definite D call. This CDR3 is 14 amino acids long. Trimming took off 4 bases at V and 5 bases at J, with 13 bases between the two ends. Germline CDR1 reads SGDLS; CDR2 reads YYNGEE. CDR3 residues: CASSSSADDQPQHF. The CDR3, as DNA: TGTGCCAGCAGCTCATCAGCGGATGATCAGCCCCAGCATTTT.

The V and J genes are TRBV20-1 and TRBJ2-7, with D perhaps matching TRBD1 or TRBD2 (5 bases each). The CDR3 length is 13 residues. The germline V and J ends were trimmed by 3 bases and 3 bases, with 12 bases remaining between them. Germline V CDR1 and CDR2: DFQATT, SNEGSKA (reference sequence). The CDR3 sequence is CSASSGTFYEQYF. The CDR3 DNA sequence: TGCAGTGCTAGTTCAGGGACCTTCTACGAGCAGTACTTC.

The rearrangement links TRBV20-1 to TRBJ2-3, with 15 bases identical to TRBD2. The CDR3 is made up of 14 amino acids. CDR1 DFQATT and CDR2 SNEGSKA come from the germline V gene (reference sequence). Germline trimming cut 5 bases from V and 10 bases from J; bases unmatched to any gene: 7. CDR3 protein: CSARTSGGAEAQYF. The CDR3 bases are TGCAGTGCTCGGACTAGCGGGGGGGCTGAGGCGCAGTATTTT.

This clonotype was seen only once. The genes are TRBV28 and TRBJ2-3; a weak D match, TRBD1 (6 bases). CDR1 and CDR2 from the germline V gene are MDHEN and SYDVKM. The CDR3 runs 15 residues. The V and J ends lost 5 bases and 0 bases respectively, with 12 bases between them. The CDR3 region is CASSIRDTSTDTQYF. CDR3 bases: TGTGCCAGCAGTATCCGGGACACCAGCACAGATACGCAGTATTTT. The full variable domain, with the rest looked up from reference TRBV28 and TRBJ2-3, is DVKVTQSSRYLVKRTGEKVFLECVQDMDHENMFWYRQDPGLGLRLIYFSYDVKMKEKGDIPEGYSVSREKKERFSLILESASTNQTSMYLCASSIRDTSTDTQYFGPGTRLTVL.

The chain has TRBV3-1 and TRBJ2-7; the match to TRBD1 covers 9 bases. Germline CDR1 LGHDT, CDR2 YNNKEL (reference sequence). The CDR3 contains 15 residues. Unmatched junction bases numbered 3, after V lost 1 base and J lost 2 bases. The DNA for the CDR3 is TGTGCCAGCAGCCAAGCCGGGACAGGGACCTACGAGCAGTACTTC. It is translated as CASSQAGTGTYEQYF.

The V and J genes are TRBV2 and TRBJ2-1, with 8 bases lining up with TRBD2. The CDR3 has 15 amino acids. Losses at the gene ends were 6 bases for V and 3 bases for J; bases not matched to a gene: 7. Germline V CDR1 and CDR2: SNHLY, FYNNEI. CDR3 sequence reads: CASSEGLGDYNEQFF. DNA for the CDR3: TGTGCCAGCAGCGAGGGACTAGGGGACTACAATGAGCAGTTCTTC. The complete variable domain, with remaining parts taken from reference TRBV2 and TRBJ2-1, reads EPEVTQTPSHQVTQMGQEVILRCVPISNHLYFYWYRQILGQKVEFLVSFYNNEISEKSEIFDDQFSVERPDGSNFTLKIRSTKLEDSAMYFCASSEGLGDYNEQFFGPGTRLTVL.

The chain employs TRBV7-2 and TRBJ1-6; D call uncertain. V lost 5 bases, J lost 6 bases, and 5 bases lay in between. The CDR3 consists of 12 residues. Looked up from germline, CDR1 is SGHTA and CDR2 is FQGNSA. The CDR3 loop is CASSPFNSPLHF. CDR3 in DNA: TGTGCCAGCAGCCCGTTTAATTCACCCCTCCACTTT.

The rearrangement links TRBV20-1 to TRBJ2-3; weak D call: TRBD2 (6 bases). The CDR3 sequence is 12 residues long. Germline V gives CDR1 DFQATT, CDR2 SNEGSKA (reference sequence). V gave up 3 bases and J gave up 8 bases, with 12 bases separating them. For the CDR3, the DNA is TGCAGTGCTAGGATGGGAGGCGGTACGCAGTATTTT. Encoded protein: CSARMGGGTQYF.

This rearrangement joins TRBV7-6 to TRBJ2-5, with 9 bases that match TRBD1. The V and J ends lost 5 bases and 4 bases, in that order; junction bases with no gene match: 8. Per germline, CDR1 SGHVS and CDR2 FNYEAQ. The CDR3 totals 15 residues. In nucleotides, the CDR3 is TGTGCCAGCAGCACCTCCGGGACAGGGCGAGAGACCCAGTACTTC. This gives the protein CASSTSGTGRETQYF.

The table lists this clonotype with a count of one. The rearrangement joins TRBV11-2 to TRBJ2-5; D tentatively fits TRBD1 or TRBD2 (6 bases each). CDR1 is SGHAT, CDR2 FQNNGV, per germline. The CDR3 covers 15 residues. Trimming stripped 5 bases from V and 5 bases from J, with 18 bases between. CDR3 nucleotide sequence: TGTGCCAGCAGCCACTGGGGGAAAGGGGGGGAGACCCAGTACTTC. It is translated as CASSHWGKGGETQYF.

The chain is built from TRBV28 and TRBJ1-4; TRBD1 is a possible D gene (6 bases). With 2 bases removed from V and 2 bases from J, the gap between germline ends came to 12 bases. This CDR3 comprises 16 residues. Germline V CDR1 and CDR2: MDHEN, SYDVKM. CDR3 coding DNA: TGTGCCAGCAGTTTAGGGGGGGGCCTCACTAATGAAAAACTGTTTTTT. Its protein product is CASSLGGGLTNEKLFF. Filled out from reference TRBV28 and TRBJ1-4, the complete variable domain reads DVKVTQSSRYLVKRTGEKVFLECVQDMDHENMFWYRQDPGLGLRLIYFSYDVKMKEKGDIPEGYSVSREKKERFSLILESASTNQTSMYLCASSLGGGLTNEKLFFGSGTQLSVL.

This rearrangement joins TRBV29-1 to TRBJ2-5; D may be TRBD2 (7 bases). Germline V CDR1 and CDR2: SQVTM, ANQGSEA. Trimming took off 7 bases at V and 1 base at J, with 13 bases between the two ends. The CDR3 extends over 13 amino acids. The CDR3 protein is CSANRGAQETQYF. As DNA, the CDR3 is TGCAGCGCGAACCGGGGGGCCCAAGAGACCCAGTACTTC.

CDR3 protein: CASSLQAYTDTQYF. The CDR3 region has the DNA TGTGCCAGCAGCTTACAGGCCTACACAGATACGCAGTATTTT. The V and J genes are TRBV7-9 and TRBJ2-3; D remains unclear. Per germline, CDR1 SEHNR and CDR2 FQNEAQ (reference sequence). V was shortened by 2 bases and J by 2 bases, with 8 bases between the two germline ends. The CDR3 runs to 14 residues. Filled out from reference TRBV7-9 and TRBJ2-3, the complete variable domain reads DTGVSQNPRHKITKRGQNVTFRCDPISEHNRLYWYRQTLGQGPEFLTYFQNEAQLEKSRLLSDRFSAERPKGSFSTLEIQRTEQGDSAMYLCASSLQAYTDTQYFGPGTRLTVL.

The chain is built from TRBV19 and TRBJ2-2; the D is unclear. V was trimmed by 11 bases and J by 4 bases, leaving 17 bases between them. CDR1 and CDR2 from the germline V gene are LNHDA and SQIVND (reference sequence). This CDR3 is built from 14 residues. CDR3 residues: CAGRPTMLTGELFF. The CDR3 DNA follows: TGTGCCGGTCGGCCAACTATGCTCACCGGGGAGCTGTTTTTT. Looking up the rest from reference TRBV19 and TRBJ2-2 gives the full variable domain: DGGITQSPKYLFRKEGQNVTLSCEQNLNHDAMYWYRQDPGQGLRLIYYSQIVNDFQKGDIAEGYSVSREKKESFPLTVTSAQKNPTAFYLCAGRPTMLTGELFFGEGSRLTVL.

In this sample, this clonotype turned up once. This chain joins TRBV2 and TRBJ1-5; unclear D gene. This CDR3 spans 14 amino acids. Trimming removed 1 base from V and 3 bases from J, with 7 bases in between. The germline V gene has CDR1 SNHLY and CDR2 FYNNEI. The CDR3 nucleotides read TGTGCCAGCAGTGAAGGACGGAACAATCAGCCCCAGCATTTT. This translates into CASSEGRNNQPQHF.

This clonotype occurred a few times. This chain uses TRBV11-1 with TRBJ2-5, with D unresolved. The length of the CDR3 is 13 residues. The germline V and J ends were trimmed by 3 bases and 5 bases, with 10 bases remaining between them. Looked up from germline, CDR1 is SGHAT and CDR2 is FQDESV (reference sequence). The CDR3 spells CASSFRPAETQYF. The CDR3 nucleotides are TGTGCCAGCAGCTTTCGACCAGCGGAGACCCAGTACTTC.

The chain uses TRBV5-6 and TRBJ2-7, with a possible D match to TRBD2 (6 bases). The CDR3 consists of 15 residues. The germline CDR1 and CDR2 sequences are SGHDT and YYEEEE. The V end lost 3 bases, the J end lost 2 bases, and 15 bases lay between the germline ends. Here the CDR3 reads CASSSPGTVTYEQYF. CDR3 sequence (DNA): TGTGCCAGCAGCTCCCCCGGGACTGTCACCTACGAGCAGTACTTC.